These 20 T cell receptor beta chains were sequenced from one sample in a study of T-cell memory formation after mild COVID-19. TCRdb used MiXCR to reprocess the 5' RACE reads, holding one entry per CDR3 protein. The table has under 600,000 distinct CDR3 sequences, roughly 22% seen once. Input material: PBMCs or a T cell subset sorted from them (not recorded which). Every receptor here comes from an adult woman who had mild COVID-19 (a few samples of this study predate the infection). Cell type and time point are not known.

There are a few counts of this clonotype. The junction shows a germline mismatch at one end, possibly a read error. The V call is TRBV7-9, the J call TRBJ1-1; D may be TRBD1 (6 bases). The length of the CDR3 is 11 residues. Germline-derived CDR1 and CDR2 are SEHNR and FQNEAQ (reference sequence). The CDR3 DNA sequence: TGTGCCAGCAGCTTACCACAGGGAGGAGTCTTT. Amino acids: CASSLPQGGVF. Complete variable domain (other parts from reference TRBV7-9 and TRBJ1-1): DTGVSQNPRHKITKRGQNVTFRCDPISEHNRLYWYRQTLGQGPEFLTYFQNEAQLEKSRLLSDRFSAERPKGSFSTLEIQRTEQGDSAMYLCASSLPQGGVFGQGTRLTVV.

This clonotype was observed a few times. The chain uses TRBV7-3 and TRBJ2-2, with TRBD2 as a possible D gene (6 bases). The CDR3 is 14 amino acids. V was cut by 5 bases and J by 8 bases, with 15 bases left in between. Germline CDR1 SGHTA, CDR2 FQGTGA. For the CDR3, the DNA is TGTGCCAGCAGCGCCGGGACTCCATCTGGGGAGCTGTTTTTT. This sequence encodes CASSAGTPSGELFF. The whole variable domain, remainder taken from reference TRBV7-3 and TRBJ2-2, is GAGVSQTPSNKVTEKGKYVELRCDPISGHTALYWYRQSLGQGPEFLIYFQGTGAADDSGLPNDRFFAVRPEGSVSTLKIQRTERGDSAVYLCASSAGTPSGELFFGEGSRLTVL.

The rearrangement joins TRBV7-9 to TRBJ2-1, with 8 bases matching TRBD1. The junction had 12 bases not matched to a gene; V was cut back by 7 bases and J by 7 bases. CDR1 SEHNR and CDR2 FQNEAQ come from the germline V gene (reference sequence). The CDR3 has 15 amino acids. The CDR3 reads CASIRSAGGLNEQFF. CDR3 sequence (DNA): TGTGCCAGCATCCGGTCAGCAGGGGGCTTGAATGAGCAGTTCTTC. Looking up the rest from reference TRBV7-9 and TRBJ2-1 gives the full variable domain: DTGVSQNPRHKITKRGQNVTFRCDPISEHNRLYWYRQTLGQGPEFLTYFQNEAQLEKSRLLSDRFSAERPKGSFSTLEIQRTEQGDSAMYLCASIRSAGGLNEQFFGPGTRLTVL.

This chain joins TRBV5-1 and TRBJ1-2, with 9 bases identical to TRBD1. The CDR3 loop spans 16 amino acids. Germline V lookup: CDR1 SGHRS, CDR2 YFSETQ. The ends lost 2 bases at V and 3 bases at J; junction bases unmatched: 8. CDR3 sequence (DNA): TGCGCCAGCAGCTTCGGACAGGGGCCGTCCGACTATGGCTACACCTTC. It codes for CASSFGQGPSDYGYTF.

The chain recombines TRBV5-1 with TRBJ2-3; D is possibly TRBD1 or TRBD2 (5 bases each). With 3 bases removed from V and 4 bases from J, the gap between germline ends came to 12 bases. CDR1 is SGHRS, CDR2 YFSETQ, per germline. CDR3 length equals 14 residues. CDR3 region: CASSWGPLADTQYF. CDR3 nucleotide sequence: TGCGCCAGCAGCTGGGGACCCCTCGCAGATACGCAGTATTTT.

This chain joins TRBV12-3 or TRBV12-4 and TRBJ1-6; tentative D call: TRBD1 (6 bases). V gave up 3 bases and J gave up 10 bases, with 13 bases separating them. The CDR3 runs 14 residues. The CDR3: CASSLGGRRSPLHF. The CDR3 DNA is TGTGCCAGCAGTTTGGGGGGGCGGCGGTCACCCCTCCACTTT.

This rearrangement joins TRBV29-1 to TRBJ1-1; the match to TRBD1 covers 11 bases. V was clipped by 6 bases and J by 0 bases; unmatched bases: 6. Looked up from germline, CDR1 is SQVTM and CDR2 is ANQGSEA. CDR3 length: 15 amino acids. The CDR3 reads CSVTGTGGVNTEAFF. In DNA form, the CDR3 reads TGCAGCGTCACCGGGACAGGGGGAGTGAACACTGAAGCTTTCTTT.

This clonotype was observed a handful of times. The chain carries TRBV6-2 or TRBV6-3 and TRBJ2-3; possibly TRBD1 for D (5 bases). Looked up from germline, CDR1 is MNHEY and CDR2 is SVGEGT. V dropped 0 bases and J dropped 1 base, with 11 bases sitting between them. The length of the CDR3 is 16 residues. The chain's CDR3 is CASSYSRVSGTDTQYF. The CDR3 DNA reads as TGTGCCAGCAGTTACTCCAGGGTCTCGGGCACAGATACGCAGTATTTT.

This clonotype appeared a single time. This chain uses TRBV27 with TRBJ2-1, with no clear D. The CDR3 is 14 residues long. The V end was cut by 3 bases, the J end by 5 bases, with 11 bases between. Germline loops: CDR1 MNHEY, CDR2 SMNVEV (reference sequence). Here the CDR3 reads CASSFWLTNNEQFF. In nucleotides, the CDR3 is TGTGCCAGCAGTTTTTGGCTTACGAACAATGAGCAGTTCTTC.

CDR3 sequence reads: CAWSQGIHEQYF. CDR3 DNA: TGTGCCTGGAGTCAAGGGATCCACGAGCAGTACTTC. The chain joins TRBV30 to TRBJ2-7; D call uncertain. CDR1 is GTSNPN, CDR2 SVGIG, per germline (reference sequence). V was pared by 2 bases and J by 5 bases, with 10 bases between. CDR3 size: 12 residues.

This clonotype was observed a few times. This chain links TRBV29-1 with TRBJ2-7; 7 bases align to TRBD1. The V and J ends lost 3 bases and 0 bases, in that order; junction bases with no gene match: 2. The germline gives CDR1 SQVTM, CDR2 ANQGSEA. This CDR3 is built from 13 residues. CDR3 bases: TGCAGCGTTGAGACAGGGAGCTCCTACGAGCAGTACTTC. Translation gives CSVETGSSYEQYF.

The chain joins TRBV29-1 to TRBJ1-2; D unresolved. CDR3 length: 12 residues. V was trimmed by 4 bases and J by 2 bases, leaving 8 bases between them. Germline assignment: CDR1 SQVTM and CDR2 ANQGSEA. The CDR3 loop is CSVGLGNYGYTF. The CDR3 coding sequence is TGCAGCGTTGGGTTAGGGAACTATGGCTACACCTTC. Full variable domain (missing parts from reference TRBV29-1 and TRBJ1-2): SAVISQKPSRDICQRGTSLTIQCQVDSQVTMMFWYRQQPGQSLTLIATANQGSEATYESGFVIDKFPISRPNLTFSTLTVSNMSPEDSSIYLCSVGLGNYGYTFGSGTRLTVV.

V and J are TRBV29-1 and TRBJ2-7; the D call may be TRBD1 or TRBD2 (5 bases each). Germline V gives CDR1 SQVTM, CDR2 ANQGSEA. This CDR3 comprises 12 residues. V dropped 3 bases and J dropped 6 bases, with 12 bases sitting between them. DNA for the CDR3: TGCAGCGTTGAGGACCCAGGGACCGAGCAGTACTTC. Translated: CSVEDPGTEQYF.

This clonotype was recorded at least ten times. The J gene is TRBJ2-1, the V gene TRBV5-1; unclear D gene. The CDR3 length is 13 residues. Germline CDR1 and CDR2: SGHRS and YFSETQ. The germline V and J ends were trimmed by 0 bases and 2 bases, with 3 bases remaining between them. The CDR3 coding sequence is TGCGCCAGCAGCTTGGGGGCCTACAATGAGCAGTTCTTC. Its protein is CASSLGAYNEQFF.

The chain has TRBV7-2 and TRBJ1-2, with D perhaps TRBD1 (5 bases). The CDR3 extends over 14 amino acids. The germline V gene encodes CDR1 SGHTA and CDR2 FQGNSA. The V gene lost 5 bases and the J gene lost 6 bases, with 16 bases spanning the gap. As DNA, the CDR3 is TGTGCCAGCAGCCCTTATGACAGTCGGGATGGCTACACCTTC. Protein sequence: CASSPYDSRDGYTF.

This rearrangement joins TRBV5-5 to TRBJ2-5; 13 bases are a match to TRBD2. This CDR3 region has 18 residues. The germline V gene has CDR1 SGHKS and CDR2 YYEKEE (reference sequence). After removal of 1 base from V and 2 bases from J, the junction contained 8 bases not matched to a gene. The chain's CDR3 is CASSLTSGGAEWQETQYF. In DNA form, the CDR3 reads TGTGCCAGCAGCTTGACTAGCGGGGGGGCGGAGTGGCAAGAGACCCAGTACTTC.

The rearrangement joins TRBV6-6 to TRBJ2-2; either TRBD1 or TRBD2 may fit D (5 bases each). The CDR3 has 12 amino acids. Germline CDR1 and CDR2: MNHNY and SVGAGI (reference sequence). V was pared by 10 bases and J by 6 bases, with 12 bases between. CDR3 in amino acids: CAIRGVSGELFF. CDR3 coding DNA: TGTGCCATTAGAGGGGTTTCCGGGGAGCTGTTTTTT.

This chain joins TRBV10-3 and TRBJ2-1; either TRBD1 or TRBD2 may supply D (5 bases each). The CDR3 has 14 residues. Looked up from germline, CDR1 is ENHRY and CDR2 is SYGVKD. Trimming removed 7 bases at V and 9 bases at J, with 19 bases between. Here the CDR3 reads CAITDRGVGGEQFF. CDR3 bases: TGTGCCATCACCGATCGAGGGGTGGGCGGTGAGCAGTTCTTC.

This clonotype has just a few counts. The rearrangement links TRBV5-1 to TRBJ2-7, with TRBD2 matching over 7 bases. V trimming: 3 bases; J trimming: 5 bases; junction bases outside the gene matches: 11. Germline V CDR1 and CDR2: SGHRS, YFSETQ. The CDR3 contains 15 residues. DNA of the CDR3: TGCGCCAGCAGCTCCTTGGGGGAGGGCCGCCACGAGCAGTACTTC. Amino acid sequence: CASSSLGEGRHEQYF.

This clonotype was seen only a few times. The chain combines TRBV7-9 with TRBJ2-1, with 8 bases that match TRBD1. This CDR3 has 12 residues. CDR1 and CDR2 from the germline V gene are SEHNR and FQNEAQ (reference sequence). The junction had 2 bases not matched to a gene; V was cut back by 1 base and J by 12 bases. The CDR3 region has the DNA TGTGCCAGCAGCTTAGGACAGGGGACGCAGTTCTTC. Residues: CASSLGQGTQFF.